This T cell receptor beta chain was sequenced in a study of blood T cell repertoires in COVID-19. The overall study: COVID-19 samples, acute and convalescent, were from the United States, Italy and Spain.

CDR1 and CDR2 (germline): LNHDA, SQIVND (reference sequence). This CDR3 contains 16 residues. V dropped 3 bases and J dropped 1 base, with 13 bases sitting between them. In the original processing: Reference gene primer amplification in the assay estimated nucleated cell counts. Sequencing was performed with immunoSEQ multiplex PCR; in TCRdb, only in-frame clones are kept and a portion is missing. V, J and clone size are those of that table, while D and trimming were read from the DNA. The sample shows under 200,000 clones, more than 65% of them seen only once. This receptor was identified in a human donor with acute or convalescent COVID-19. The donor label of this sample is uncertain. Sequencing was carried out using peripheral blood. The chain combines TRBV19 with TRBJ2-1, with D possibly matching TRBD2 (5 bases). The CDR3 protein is CASSISGTSSYNEQFF. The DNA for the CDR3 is TGTGCCAGTAGTATCAGTGGAACTAGTTCCTACAATGAGCAGTTCTTC. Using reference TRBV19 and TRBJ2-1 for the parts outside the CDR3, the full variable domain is DGGITQSPKYLFRKEGQNVTLSCEQNLNHDAMYWYRQDPGQGLRLIYYSQIVNDFQKGDIAEGYSVSREKKESFPLTVTSAQKNPTAFYLCASSISGTSSYNEQFFGPGTRLTVL.